The 20 T cell receptor beta chains below come from one sample, sequenced in a study of cytomegalovirus exposure and HLA in healthy donors. With 60 Vbeta and 13 Jbeta primers, the PCR was carried out. Repertoires were generated with immunoSEQ multiplex PCR, while TCRdb's copy carries only in-frame clones and drops some. The repertoire has approximately 200,000 clones, about 81% of them found once; the top ten carry approximately 6.5%. The specimen was PBMCs. The receptors originated from a woman between 45 and 60 years old in good health and CMV-seropositive.

Only one count was recorded for this clone. The rearrangement uses TRBV7-2 and TRBJ1-2; 8 nucleotides match TRBD1. V trimming: 5 bases; J trimming: 8 bases; junction bases outside the gene matches: 10. Germline CDR1 SGHTA, CDR2 FQGNSA. This CDR3 is built from 14 residues. In DNA, the CDR3 is TGTGCCAGCAGCCAAAGACAGGGGCAGAGGGGCTACACCTTC. It specifies CASSQRQGQRGYTF.

The chain employs TRBV28 and TRBJ2-7, with TRBD2 identical over 10 bases. The CDR3 has 20 residues. Germline CDR1 MDHEN, CDR2 SYDVKM. Trimming took 3 bases from V and 0 from J; bases not matched to a gene: 17. The CDR3 DNA follows: TGTGCCAGCAGTTTCCCACAAACCGAGCTAGCGGGGGAATACTCCTACGAGCAGTACTTC. Amino acid sequence: CASSFPQTELAGEYSYEQYF.

This rearrangement joins TRBV10-2 to TRBJ2-2; TRBD2 aligns across 8 bases. CDR1 and CDR2 (germline): WSHSY, SAAADI. The length of the CDR3 is 16 residues. The trim removed 7 bases at V and 2 bases at J, leaving 9 bases unmatched. The CDR3 nucleotides are TGCGCCAGCACCCCCCGAAGCGGGAGCAACACCGGGGAGCTGTTTTTT. Its protein product is CASTPRSGSNTGELFF.

This chain connects TRBV13 to TRBJ2-3, with 8 nucleotides matching TRBD1. Trimming took 4 bases from V and 1 from J; bases not matched to a gene: 7. This CDR3 is built from 16 residues. The V gene's germline CDR1 is PRHDT and CDR2 FYEKMQ (reference sequence). CDR3 residues: CASSWRTGKGTDTQYF. CDR3 DNA: TGTGCCAGCAGCTGGAGGACAGGGAAGGGCACAGATACGCAGTATTTT.

The chain joins TRBV4-3 to TRBJ1-6; D call uncertain. This CDR3 spans 12 amino acids. Germline loops: CDR1 LGHNA, CDR2 YSLEER. V lost 2 bases, J lost 14 bases, and 10 bases lay in between. CDR3: CASSQPPGALHF. In DNA form, the CDR3 reads TGCGCCAGCAGCCAACCCCCCGGAGCCCTCCACTTT.

This sequence joins TRBV18 and TRBJ2-1, with 11 positions matching TRBD1. With V trimmed by 5 bases and J by 9 bases, 9 bases remained unmatched. Germline-derived CDR1 and CDR2 are KGHSH and LQKENI. This CDR3 contains 15 residues. CDR3 sequence: CASSSGQGAYIEQFF. In DNA, the CDR3 is TGTGCCAGCTCATCCGGACAGGGGGCCTATATTGAGCAGTTCTTC. The whole variable domain, filled in from reference TRBV18 and TRBJ2-1, reads NAGVMQNPRHLVRRRGQEARLRCSPMKGHSHVYWYRQLPEEGLKFMVYLQKENIIDESGMPKERFSAEFPKEGPSILRIQQVVRGDSAAYFCASSSGQGAYIEQFFGPGTRLTVL.

The chain couples TRBV15 to TRBJ2-1; D gene uncertain. The CDR3 covers 16 residues. The germline gives CDR1 LNHNV, CDR2 YYDKDF (reference sequence). Trimming left V 0 bases short and J 0 bases short, with 9 bases between. The CDR3 spells CATSRDQAGSYNEQFF. The CDR3 nucleotides read TGTGCCACCAGCAGAGATCAGGCAGGCTCCTACAATGAGCAGTTCTTC.

The rearrangement uses TRBV5-6 and TRBJ1-1; TRBD1 is a possible D gene (6 bases). The CDR3 is made up of 15 amino acids. Trimming left V 3 bases short and J 3 bases short, with 15 bases between. CDR1 and CDR2 (germline): SGHDT, YYEEEE. CDR3: CASSWWGGKDTEAFF. The CDR3 region has the DNA TGTGCCAGCAGCTGGTGGGGGGGCAAGGACACTGAAGCTTTCTTT.

The chain combines TRBV5-1 with TRBJ2-5, with TRBD1 as a possible D gene (6 bases). Trimming shortened V by 3 bases and J by 5 bases, and 17 bases separated the two germline ends. This CDR3 region has 15 residues. Germline CDR1 and CDR2: SGHRS and YFSETQ. The CDR3 DNA is TGCGCCAGCAGCTGGCGCAACAGGGAGAGGGAGACCCAGTACTTC. As protein: CASSWRNRERETQYF.

This clone was seen more than once but under ten times. A read error may account for a junction end that differs from germline. The CDR3 sequence: CASSETSGGGGSRYAVPF. The CDR3 region has the DNA TGTGCCAGCAGTGAAACTAGCGGGGGGGGCGGGAGCAGATACGCAGTACCTTTT. The chain carries TRBV28 and TRBJ2-3; 13 nucleotides agree with TRBD2. CDR3 length: 18 residues. Looked up from germline, CDR1 is MDHEN and CDR2 is SYDVKM.

The chain is built from TRBV19 and TRBJ2-3; 8 bases are a match to TRBD2. The germline V gene has CDR1 LNHDA and CDR2 SQIVND (reference sequence). The length of the CDR3 is 16 residues. Trimming removed 10 bases from V and 5 bases from J; junction bases left unmatched: 17. The CDR3 spells CATTGLGLAVGDTQYF. CDR3 DNA sequence: TGTGCCACCACCGGGTTAGGACTAGCTGTGGGAGATACGCAGTATTTT.

The genes are TRBV6-1 and TRBJ1-5; D gene unclear. This CDR3 is built from 14 residues. With 3 bases removed from V and 0 bases from J, the gap between germline ends came to 6 bases. The germline V gene encodes CDR1 MNHNS and CDR2 SASEGT. CDR3 sequence: CASSDGFSNQPQHF. In DNA, the CDR3 is TGTGCCAGCAGTGACGGGTTTAGCAATCAGCCCCAGCATTTT.

V is TRBV5-1 and J is TRBJ2-5, with TRBD2 matching 10 bases. Unmatched junction bases numbered 14, after V lost 1 base and J lost 14 bases. CDR3 size: 15 residues. Germline V gene lookup returns CDR1 SGHRS and CDR2 YFSETQ. The CDR3 sequence: CASSLISGRAEVSYF. The CDR3 DNA is TGCGCCAGCAGCTTGATCAGCGGGAGGGCCGAGGTCTCCTACTTC.

With respect to this clone: At one end the junction does not follow the germline gene, possibly because of a read error. J is TRBJ2-4 and V is TRBV30; 15 nucleotides align to TRBD2. Germline loops: CDR1 GTSNPN, CDR2 SVGIG (reference sequence). CDR3 length: 18 residues. This CDR3 is CAWSPPGLAGGGLNSQYF. CDR3 in DNA: TGTGCCTGGAGTCCCCCGGGACTAGCGGGAGGTGGTTTAAACAGTCAGTACTTC. Full variable domain (remainder filled in from reference TRBV30 and TRBJ2-4): SQTIHQWPATLVQPVGSPLSLECTVEGTSNPNLYWYRQAAGRGLQLLFYSVGIGQISSEVPQNLSASRPQDRQFILSSKKLLLSDSGFYLCAWSPPGLAGGGLNSQYFGAGTRLSVL.

V usage is TRBV29-1 and J usage is TRBJ2-1; D is perhaps TRBD2 (6 bases). From germline, CDR1 is SQVTM and CDR2 ANQGSEA. V was clipped by 3 bases and J by 6 bases, with 9 bases between them. The CDR3 sequence is 12 residues long. The CDR3 loop reads CSVEYGGNEQFF. DNA of the CDR3: TGCAGCGTTGAGTACGGGGGCAATGAGCAGTTCTTC.

The gene calls are TRBV28 and TRBJ2-5; 7 bases map to TRBD2. J gave up 7 bases and V 4 bases, and 9 bases lay outside the gene matches. CDR3 length: 14 residues. Germline V gene data show CDR1 as MDHEN and CDR2 as SYDVKM. The CDR3 region has the DNA TGTGCCAGCAGTTGGGGGGGGACTCGAGGGACCCAGTACTTC. This encodes CASSWGGTRGTQYF.

The chain couples TRBV5-4 to TRBJ2-5, with 13 bases identical to TRBD2. This CDR3 spans 16 amino acids. The junction had 4 bases not matched to a gene; V was cut back by 4 bases and J by 1 base. The germline gives CDR1 SGHNT, CDR2 YYREEE (reference sequence). CDR3 region: CASSPGLAGAQETQYF. The CDR3 DNA reads as TGTGCCAGCAGCCCCGGACTAGCGGGAGCCCAAGAGACCCAGTACTTC.

The chain couples TRBV4-1 to TRBJ2-1; D remains unclear. Deletions cut 0 bases from V and 5 bases from J, with 5 bases between. The CDR3 runs 13 residues. Germline lookup yields CDR1 MGHRA and CDR2 YSYEKL. The CDR3 reads CASSQEYNNEQFF. DNA for the CDR3: TGCGCCAGCAGCCAAGAATACAACAATGAGCAGTTCTTC.

The J gene is TRBJ2-7, the V gene TRBV7-2, with a tentative D call TRBD2 (5 bases). This CDR3 has 11 amino acids. Germline V gene data show CDR1 as SGHTA and CDR2 as FQGNSA. V dropped 5 bases and J dropped 8 bases, with 10 bases sitting between them. Written as DNA, the CDR3 is TGTGCCAGCAGCCTCGGGGTGAAGCAGTACTTC. This encodes CASSLGVKQYF.

This clone showed up just a few times. The same CDR3 is also encoded by other DNA sequences in this sample. The chain links TRBV19 to TRBJ2-3, with TRBD1 identical over 7 bases. CDR3 length: 13 amino acids. V lost 8 bases and J lost 1; bases outside the gene matches: 3. Germline V lookup: CDR1 LNHDA, CDR2 SQIVND (reference sequence). The CDR3 reads CASSGGGTDTQYF. CDR3 nucleotides: TGTGCCAGTTCAGGGGGAGGCACAGATACGCAGTATTTT.